Below, 25 T cell receptor beta chains from the same sample are listed, as sequenced in a study of Graves' ophthalmopathy and Graves' hyperthyroidism. Amplified material comprised TCR beta CDR3 regions derived from RNA transcripts. RT-PCR with HTBI primers came first, then second-round multiplex PCR. Via MiXCR, TCRdb re-called the multiplex PCR reads, giving one row per CDR3 protein. The data show about 640,000 distinct CDR3 sequences, with 35% to 45% seen just once and around 3% held by the top ten. Sequencing was carried out using peripheral blood. The receptors here all came from an adult man with Graves' ophthalmopathy.

This clonotype was seen many times. The chain is built from TRBV2 and TRBJ2-5, with TRBD2 matching 11 bases. The J segment lost 3 bases and the V segment lost 2 bases, leaving 8 bases of the junction unmatched. Germline V CDR1 and CDR2: SNHLY, FYNNEI. The CDR3 contains 17 residues. CDR3 amino acids: CASSELAGGKGKETQYF. The DNA of the CDR3 is TGTGCCAGCAGTGAACTAGCGGGAGGAAAGGGGAAAGAGACCCAGTACTTC.

This clonotype was counted between two and nine times. The chain is built from TRBV12-3 or TRBV12-4 and TRBJ2-7; 7 bases map to TRBD2. The CDR3 has 17 amino acids. V lost 5 bases and J lost 6; bases outside the gene matches: 19. The CDR3 here is CASSPLAGIPRPLEQYF. CDR3 DNA: TGTGCCAGCAGTCCCTTAGCGGGTATCCCACGGCCCCTCGAGCAGTACTTC.

This clonotype was detected many times. The rearrangement uses TRBV4-1 and TRBJ1-1; no reliable D call. Trimming removed 4 bases at V and 6 bases at J, with 18 bases between. Per the germline V gene, CDR1 is MGHRA and CDR2 is YSYEKL. The CDR3 length is 15 residues. The CDR3 region is CASSPHQDEMPEAFF. The CDR3 DNA reads TGCGCCAGCAGCCCACACCAGGACGAGATGCCTGAAGCTTTCTTT.

The chain uses TRBV12-3 or TRBV12-4 and TRBJ2-2; D remains unclear. The CDR3 runs to 14 residues. V lost 3 bases, J lost 6 bases, and 11 bases lay in between. This chain's CDR3 is CASSFDGGAGELFF. The CDR3 DNA sequence: TGTGCCAGCAGTTTTGACGGCGGCGCCGGGGAGCTGTTTTTT.

This clonotype has a handful of counts. The rearrangement links TRBV5-1 to TRBJ2-7; D not certain. The germline V gene encodes CDR1 SGHRS and CDR2 YFSETQ. V was pared by 7 bases and J by 2 bases, with 13 bases between. The CDR3 runs 13 residues. This chain's CDR3 is CASRVETPYEQYF. For the CDR3, the DNA is TGCGCCAGCCGAGTTGAAACACCCTACGAGCAGTACTTC.

For this clonotype: One junction end disagrees with the germline gene, perhaps due to a read error. The CDR3 nucleotides read TGTGCCAGCAGCGCTGGGAGGGGCTCGAACATCGGGGAGCTGTTTTTT. This encodes CASSAGRGSNIGELFF. V usage is TRBV7-9 and J usage is TRBJ2-2; TRBD2 matches 7 bases. CDR1 SEHNR and CDR2 FQNEAQ come from the germline V gene (reference sequence). The CDR3 sequence is 16 residues long.

The chain has TRBV27 and TRBJ1-5, with a tentative D call TRBD1 (5 bases). The CDR3 length is 14 residues. The germline CDR1 and CDR2 sequences are MNHEY and SMNVEV (reference sequence). The V gene lost 6 bases and the J gene lost 6 bases, with 15 bases spanning the gap. The CDR3 nucleotides are TGTGCCAGCAGCTCTGCTCAGGGCGGTCAGCCCCAGCATTTT. This translates into CASSSAQGGQPQHF.

The J gene is TRBJ2-5, the V gene TRBV29-1; 9 nucleotides align to TRBD2. This CDR3 comprises 14 residues. V shed 4 bases and J 2 bases; nucleotides not matched to a gene: 5. Germline CDR1 reads SQVTM; CDR2 reads ANQGSEA. This CDR3 is CSVGAGGGQETQYF. In DNA, the CDR3 is TGCAGCGTTGGAGCGGGAGGAGGACAAGAGACCCAGTACTTC.

CDR3 nucleotide sequence: TGCAGTGCTAGTGAAGGGGGATTCGAAAAACTGTTTTTT. Translating it yields CSASEGGFEKLFF. J is TRBJ1-4 and V is TRBV20-1; D might be TRBD1 (6 bases). The length of the CDR3 is 13 residues. CDR1 is DFQATT, CDR2 SNEGSKA, per germline (reference sequence). Trimming left V 3 bases short and J 8 bases short, with 13 bases between.

In this sample, this clonotype turned up many times. The chain carries TRBV2 and TRBJ2-7; D possibly corresponds to TRBD1 (6 bases). This CDR3 comprises 14 residues. The germline V and J ends were trimmed by 7 bases and 2 bases, with 15 bases remaining between them. From germline, CDR1 is SNHLY and CDR2 FYNNEI. CDR3 sequence reads: CASNPQGHAYEQYF. CDR3 in DNA: TGTGCCAGCAACCCTCAGGGGCACGCCTACGAGCAGTACTTC.

This clonotype was recorded at least ten times. V gene TRBV10-3 combines with J gene TRBJ2-2; perhaps TRBD2 as D (7 bases). Trimming removed 10 bases from V and 0 bases from J, with 21 bases in between. The length of the CDR3 is 17 residues. Germline values: CDR1 ENHRY, CDR2 SYGVKD. In DNA, the CDR3 is TGTGCCAGCTCTGTACCCCGGGGGGCGACGAACACCGGGGAGCTGTTTTTT. Translating it yields CASSVPRGATNTGELFF.

The V call is TRBV24-1, the J call TRBJ2-1, with 7 bases lining up with TRBD1. The length of the CDR3 is 17 residues. V lost 5 bases, J lost 0 bases, and 9 bases stayed unmatched. Germline-derived CDR1 and CDR2 are KGHDR and SFDVKD. The CDR3 reads CATSAYTGALSYNEQFF. CDR3 nucleotide sequence: TGTGCCACCAGTGCCTACACAGGGGCCCTCTCCTACAATGAGCAGTTCTTC.

The chain couples TRBV9 to TRBJ2-1; D not resolved. Looked up from germline, CDR1 is SGDLS and CDR2 is YYNGEE. This CDR3 comprises 13 residues. Trimming took 2 bases from V and 8 from J, leaving 11 bases between them. The DNA of the CDR3 is TGTGCCAGCAGCGTGGACCTGACGGATGAGCAGTTCTTC. Amino acid sequence: CASSVDLTDEQFF.

This clonotype showed up many times. The rearrangement links TRBV7-9 to TRBJ1-5, with TRBD1 identical over 7 bases. The V gene's germline CDR1 is SEHNR and CDR2 FQNEAQ (reference sequence). CDR3 length: 16 amino acids. V shed 5 bases, J shed 1 base, and the junction held 8 bases outside the gene matches. The CDR3 spells CASSQDHRGSNQPQHF. CDR3 nucleotides: TGTGCCAGCAGCCAAGACCACAGGGGAAGCAATCAGCCCCAGCATTTT.

The chain is built from TRBV2 and TRBJ2-7; tentatively, D is TRBD1 (5 bases). Trimming stripped 6 bases from V and 1 base from J, with 13 bases between. The germline gives CDR1 SNHLY, CDR2 FYNNEI. The length of the CDR3 is 14 residues. CDR3 protein: CASSPGRVSYEQYF. CDR3 sequence (DNA): TGTGCCAGCAGCCCCGGCAGGGTTTCCTACGAGCAGTACTTC. Variable domain in full (rest from reference TRBV2 and TRBJ2-7): EPEVTQTPSHQVTQMGQEVILRCVPISNHLYFYWYRQILGQKVEFLVSFYNNEISEKSEIFDDQFSVERPDGSNFTLKIRSTKLEDSAMYFCASSPGRVSYEQYFGPGTRLTVT.

In its sample, this clonotype was seen a few times. This chain joins TRBV5-1 and TRBJ2-7; 9 bases are a match to TRBD1. The CDR3 runs 15 residues. Trimming cost V 5 bases and J 2 bases; bases outside gene matches: 8. Germline V CDR1 and CDR2: SGHRS, YFSETQ. CDR3 nucleotides: TGCGCCAGCAGGGACAGGGGTGAGGGGGCCTACGAGCAGTACTTC. The encoded protein is CASRDRGEGAYEQYF.

This clonotype was recorded many times. The chain couples TRBV2 to TRBJ1-5, with D unresolved. The CDR3 totals 13 residues. The V gene's germline CDR1 is SNHLY and CDR2 FYNNEI. V lost 7 bases and J lost 6, with 13 bases in between. Here the CDR3 reads CASTWQEGQPQHF. The DNA of the CDR3 is TGTGCCAGCACTTGGCAGGAAGGTCAGCCCCAGCATTTT.

This clonotype was seen ten or more times. The J gene is TRBJ2-2, the V gene TRBV9; 7 bases are shared with TRBD2. The CDR3 spans 16 residues. The V gene's germline CDR1 is SGDLS and CDR2 YYNGEE. The junction had 10 bases not matched to a gene; V was cut back by 4 bases and J by 4 bases. The CDR3 spells CASSLRTRSGTGELFF. CDR3 DNA sequence: TGTGCCAGCAGCCTCCGGACTAGATCGGGCACCGGGGAGCTGTTTTTT.

This clonotype was found a few times. The CDR3 loop reads CASSFGQFMNTEAFF. The DNA for the CDR3 is TGCGCCAGCAGCTTCGGGCAGTTCATGAACACTGAAGCTTTCTTT. This sequence joins TRBV5-1 and TRBJ1-1; unclear D gene. The germline V gene encodes CDR1 SGHRS and CDR2 YFSETQ. This CDR3 is built from 15 residues. V dropped 2 bases and J dropped 0 bases, with 11 bases sitting between them.

The CDR3 here is CATSRDEITPKLFF. The CDR3 bases are TGTGCCACCAGCAGAGATGAAATAACACCTAAACTGTTTTTT. V is TRBV15 and J is TRBJ1-4; D ambiguous. In germline, CDR1 is LNHNV, CDR2 YYDKDF (reference sequence). There are 14 residues in the CDR3. V was pared by 0 bases and J by 11 bases, with 13 bases between.

This clonotype was detected many times. This chain links TRBV15 with TRBJ2-5; 7 bases align to TRBD1. The ends lost 3 bases at V and 5 bases at J; junction bases unmatched: 6. The CDR3 consists of 14 residues. Germline CDR1 LNHNV, CDR2 YYDKDF (reference sequence). The CDR3 loop is CATSRTGSWETQYF. The CDR3 DNA is TGTGCCACCAGCAGGACAGGGTCGTGGGAGACCCAGTACTTC.

A note on this clonotype: A much more abundant neighbour one base away suggests this may be a read error. V is TRBV10-3 and J is TRBJ1-1, with D perhaps TRBD1 (5 bases). CDR3 size: 14 residues. Trimming shortened V by 11 bases and J by 4 bases, and 20 bases separated the two germline ends. Looked up from germline, CDR1 is ENHRY and CDR2 is SYGVKD. The CDR3 DNA reads TGTGCCGGCAGTTACGGGGACTCGGGCACTGAAGCTTTCTTT. Protein product: CAGSYGDSGTEAFF.

Worth noting for this clonotype: An end of the junction does not agree with germline; a read error may underlie this. This chain uses TRBV15 with TRBJ1-5; possibly TRBD1 for D (5 bases). The CDR3 totals 15 residues. Germline V gives CDR1 LNHNV, CDR2 YYDKDF (reference sequence). The CDR3 sequence is CAPSGGDQGNQPQHF. CDR3 nucleotides: TGTGCCCCCAGCGGAGGGGACCAAGGCAATCAGCCCCAGCATTTT.

This chain links TRBV14 with TRBJ2-7; TRBD1 matches 9 bases. The J segment lost 6 bases and the V segment lost 2 bases, leaving 11 bases of the junction unmatched. The CDR3 extends over 16 amino acids. CDR1 is SGHDN, CDR2 FVKESK, per germline. In DNA form, the CDR3 reads TGTGCCAGCAGCCAAAACCGGGACAGGGTGGGGGGCGAGCAGTACTTC. Protein: CASSQNRDRVGGEQYF.

This clonotype was counted between two and nine times. This chain uses TRBV7-9 with TRBJ1-1; D perhaps matches TRBD1 (6 bases). This CDR3 is 14 amino acids long. V lost 5 bases and J 7 bases, leaving 17 bases between the germline ends. Germline lookup yields CDR1 SEHNR and CDR2 FQNEAQ (reference sequence). The DNA for the CDR3 is TGTGCCAGCAGCCCCTCGCAGGGCAGGGGTGAAGCTTTCTTT. Its protein product is CASSPSQGRGEAFF. The whole variable domain, filled in from reference TRBV7-9 and TRBJ1-1, reads DTGVSQNPRHKITKRGQNVTFRCDPISEHNRLYWYRQTLGQGPEFLTYFQNEAQLEKSRLLSDRFSAERPKGSFSTLEIQRTEQGDSAMYLCASSPSQGRGEAFFGQGTRLTVV.